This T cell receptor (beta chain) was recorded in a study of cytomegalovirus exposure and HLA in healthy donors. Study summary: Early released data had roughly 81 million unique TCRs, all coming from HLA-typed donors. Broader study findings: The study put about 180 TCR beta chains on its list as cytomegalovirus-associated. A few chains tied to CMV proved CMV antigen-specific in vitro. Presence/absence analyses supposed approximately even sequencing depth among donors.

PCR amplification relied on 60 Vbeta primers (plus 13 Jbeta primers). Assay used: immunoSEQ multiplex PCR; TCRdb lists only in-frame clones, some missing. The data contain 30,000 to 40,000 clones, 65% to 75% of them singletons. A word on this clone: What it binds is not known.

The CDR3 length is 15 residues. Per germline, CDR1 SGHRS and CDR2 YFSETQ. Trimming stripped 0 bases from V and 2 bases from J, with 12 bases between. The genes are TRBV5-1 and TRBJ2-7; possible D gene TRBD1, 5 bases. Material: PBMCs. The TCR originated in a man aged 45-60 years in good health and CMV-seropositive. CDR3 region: CASSLVLGATYEQYF. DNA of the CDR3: TGCGCCAGCAGCTTGGTGCTAGGGGCGACCTACGAGCAGTACTTC.